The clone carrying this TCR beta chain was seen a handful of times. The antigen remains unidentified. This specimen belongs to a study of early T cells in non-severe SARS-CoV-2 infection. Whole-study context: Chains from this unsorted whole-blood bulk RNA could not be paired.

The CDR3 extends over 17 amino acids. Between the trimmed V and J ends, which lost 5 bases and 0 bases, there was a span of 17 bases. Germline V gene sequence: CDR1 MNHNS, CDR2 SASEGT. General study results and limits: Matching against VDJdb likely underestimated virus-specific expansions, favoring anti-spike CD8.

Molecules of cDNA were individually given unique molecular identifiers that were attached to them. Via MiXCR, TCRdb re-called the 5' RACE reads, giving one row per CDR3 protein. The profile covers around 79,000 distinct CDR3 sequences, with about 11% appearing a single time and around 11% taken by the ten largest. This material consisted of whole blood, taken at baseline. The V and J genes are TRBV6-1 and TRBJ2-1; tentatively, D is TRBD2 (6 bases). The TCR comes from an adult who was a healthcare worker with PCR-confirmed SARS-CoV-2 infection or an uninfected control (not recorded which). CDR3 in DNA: TGTGCCAGCAGTTACCGGGGAGGTCCGGGCTCCTACAATGAGCAGTTCTTC. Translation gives CASSYRGGPGSYNEQFF.